The rows below give T cell receptor beta chains drawn from one sample of a study of T cells after posttransplantation cyclophosphamide. Data came from immunoSEQ multiplex PCR; TCRdb stores just in-frame clones and leaves some out. In total the sample includes approximately 41,000 clones, none of them seen once. Sequencing input: PBMCs. These receptors originate from a man aged 45-65 years in good health, CMV-negative, and a related stem cell transplant donor. The CDR3 runs from the conserved cysteine through the conserved F or W. The D gene is left open where the match is weak. Sizes are listed as once, few or many counts, or a class when the clone is expanded.

d_call clone_size j_call v_call cdr3_nt cdr3_aa
. many TRBJ2-5 TRBV5-4 TGTGCCAGCAGGCTTGGCGGACTTCGCGAAGAGACCCAGTACTTC CASRLGGLREETQYF
. many TRBJ2-1 TRBV7-6 TGTGCCAGCAGCTTCGACTCGAAGGGGAATGAGCAGTTCTTC CASSFDSKGNEQFF
TRBD1 many TRBJ1-5 TRBV2 TGTGCCAGCAGTCGCGGACAGGGAACGAATCAGCCCCAGCATTTT CASSRGQGTNQPQHF
TRBD1 many TRBJ2-7 TRBV6-1 TGTGCCAGCAGTGAAGTAGGACAGGGTTCCGAGCAGTACTTC CASSEVGQGSEQYF
TRBD1 many TRBJ1-1 TRBV29-1 TGCAGCGTTGATAGGGGGCGGTTTACTGAAGCTTTCTTT CSVDRGRFTEAFF
TRBD1 few TRBJ2-7 TRBV4-2 TGTGCCAGCAGCCAGGACAGGGTGAGCCTCTACGAGCAGTACTTC CASSQDRVSLYEQYF
. many TRBJ2-1 TRBV2 TGTGCCAGCAGACCGGACGGGATCTCCTACAATGAGCAGTTCTTC CASRPDGISYNEQFF
TRBD1 many TRBJ2-3 TRBV5-6 TGTGCCAGCAGCACACCGGGACAGGAAAGCACAGATACGCAGTATTTT CASSTPGQESTDTQYF
TRBD1 many TRBJ2-7 TRBV5-4 TGTGCCAGCAGCTCTGGGACAGAGTACGAGCAGTACTTC CASSSGTEYEQYF
TRBD2 many TRBJ2-3 TRBV14 TGTGCCAGCAGCCCCTTTGGAGCGGGAGAAGTAAATACGCAGTATTTT CASSPFGAGEVNTQYF
TRBD1 many TRBJ2-7 TRBV27 TGTGCCAGCAGTTTGGTTGGGACAGGGGTGGACGAGCAGTACTTC CASSLVGTGVDEQYF
TRBD1 many TRBJ1-5 TRBV7-2 TGTGCCAGCAGCCTACAGGGGGGATATCAGCCCCAGCATTTT CASSLQGGYQPQHF
. many TRBJ2-4 TRBV5-1 TGCGCCAGCAGCTTGGTCCCGGGTTCAATGGACATTCAGTACTTC CASSLVPGSMDIQYF
. many TRBJ1-2 TRBV11-2 TGTGCCAGCAGCCCGGGTGGGGGGGGCTACACCTTC CASSPGGGGYTF
TRBD1 many TRBJ2-3 TRBV4-1 TGCGCCAGCAGCCTTTCCGGGACAGGGCTAACAGATACGCAGTATTTT CASSLSGTGLTDTQYF
TRBD2 few TRBJ2-7 TRBV5-4 TGTGCCAGCAGCTTGGGCTCCGGACTAGCCTACGAGCAGTACTTC CASSLGSGLAYEQYF